The next 23 T cell receptor beta chains were all read from a single sample in a study of multiple sclerosis patients with progressive multifocal leukoencephalopathy. Sequenced by immunoSEQ multiplex PCR; TCRdb stores in-frame clones only, minus some. The sample carries approximately 27,000 clones, approximately 90% recorded once. The time point denotes: before natalizumab initiation. The sample comprised PBMCs. Receptors originate from a human donor with multiple sclerosis.

The chain couples TRBV28 to TRBJ1-5, with 7 bases fitting TRBD1. The CDR3 runs 18 residues. Per the germline V gene, CDR1 is MDHEN and CDR2 is SYDVKM. V was pared by 6 bases and J by 2 bases, with 16 bases of the junction left unmatched. CDR3 nucleotides: TGTGCCAGCAGCGACCGGGACAGATCTTTTTCTGGCAATCAGCCCCAGCATTTT. Translating it yields CASSDRDRSFSGNQPQHF. Full variable domain (missing parts from reference TRBV28 and TRBJ1-5): DVKVTQSSRYLVKRTGEKVFLECVQDMDHENMFWYRQDPGLGLRLIYFSYDVKMKEKGDIPEGYSVSREKKERFSLILESASTNQTSMYLCASSDRDRSFSGNQPQHFGDGTRLSIL.

The chain has TRBV19 and TRBJ1-5, with a weak D call TRBD1 (5 bases). CDR3 length: 15 amino acids. Trimming stripped 5 bases from V and 2 bases from J, with 13 bases between. Germline assignment: CDR1 LNHDA and CDR2 SQIVND (reference sequence). In DNA, the CDR3 is TGTGCCAGTAGTCTTAGGATGGGGGGCAATCAGCCCCAGCATTTT. It specifies CASSLRMGGNQPQHF.

The V gene is TRBV7-9, the J gene TRBJ1-6; a possible D gene is TRBD1 (5 bases). V was cut by 8 bases and J by 8 bases, with 16 bases left in between. Germline V lookup: CDR1 SEHNR, CDR2 FQNEAQ (reference sequence). This CDR3 is 14 amino acids long. Written as DNA, the CDR3 is TGTGCCAGCCAGGGAAAGTGGTTGGATTCACCCCTCCACTTT. It translates to CASQGKWLDSPLHF.

The chain employs TRBV27 and TRBJ2-1; 9 bases match TRBD2. Germline CDR1 and CDR2: MNHEY and SMNVEV (reference sequence). The V gene end was trimmed by 2 bases and the J gene end by 7 bases; junction bases not matched to a gene: 3. There are 14 residues in the CDR3. The CDR3 here is CASSLMLAGNEQFF. The CDR3 bases are TGTGCCAGCAGTTTAATGCTAGCGGGGAATGAGCAGTTCTTC.

The DNA for the CDR3 is TGCGCCAGCAGCCAAGACGGGAGGGGGCCAACTAATGAAAAACTGTTTTTT. It codes for CASSQDGRGPTNEKLFF. The chain uses TRBV4-1 and TRBJ1-4; 7 bases are shared with TRBD1. Germline CDR1 is MGHRA and CDR2 is YSYEKL. After removal of 0 bases from V and 0 bases from J, the junction contained 4 bases not matched to a gene. The CDR3 totals 17 residues.

The chain recombines TRBV7-2 with TRBJ1-1; D is possibly TRBD1 (5 bases). CDR3 length: 16 amino acids. V was trimmed by 2 bases and J by 3 bases, leaving 16 bases between them. Germline CDR1 SGHTA, CDR2 FQGNSA. CDR3 loop: CASSLSGAAMDTEAFF. The DNA for the CDR3 is TGTGCCAGCAGCTTATCCGGGGCGGCCATGGACACTGAAGCTTTCTTT. Variable domain in full (rest from reference TRBV7-2 and TRBJ1-1): GAGVSQSPSNKVTEKGKDVELRCDPISGHTALYWYRQSLGQGLEFLIYFQGNSAPDKSGLPSDRFSAERTGGSVSTLTIQRTQQEDSAVYLCASSLSGAAMDTEAFFGQGTRLTVV.

The CDR3 sequence is CASSYSGRRGLSNQPQHF. The DNA for the CDR3 is TGTGCCAGCAGTTACTCGGGGAGAAGGGGGCTTAGCAATCAGCCCCAGCATTTT. The chain joins TRBV6-7 to TRBJ1-5; TRBD1 agrees at 7 bases. TRBV6-7 is an ORF, with its function uncertain. V lost 0 bases and J lost 0; bases outside the gene matches: 8. There are 18 residues in the CDR3.

V and J are TRBV28 and TRBJ2-1; 8 bases agree with TRBD2. The V gene's germline CDR1 is MDHEN and CDR2 SYDVKM. V lost 5 bases to trimming and J lost 0 bases; unmatched junction nucleotides: 18. CDR3 length: 20 residues. The CDR3 bases are TGTGCCAGCAGTATCATTGCGGGGGGACTGGTAAGGAGCTCCTACAATGAGCAGTTCTTC. Translating gives CASSIIAGGLVRSSYNEQFF.

This rearrangement joins TRBV6-1 to TRBJ2-3; 10 positions match TRBD2. Trimming took 1 base from V and 4 from J; bases not matched to a gene: 2. The CDR3 has 15 amino acids. Germline loops: CDR1 MNHNS, CDR2 SASEGT. This CDR3 is CASSEGTSGADTQYF. The CDR3 DNA sequence: TGTGCCAGCAGTGAAGGGACTAGCGGCGCAGATACGCAGTATTTT.

The rearrangement uses TRBV6-6 and TRBJ2-1; the D call may be TRBD1 or TRBD2 (5 bases each). CDR3 length: 14 residues. The V and J ends lost 10 bases and 2 bases respectively, with 15 bases between them. Germline V gives CDR1 MNHNY, CDR2 SVGAGI (reference sequence). The CDR3 sequence is CATKGEPTYNEQFF. In nucleotides, the CDR3 is TGTGCCACCAAAGGGGAGCCCACCTACAATGAGCAGTTCTTC.

J is TRBJ1-5 and V is TRBV4-1; no clear D gene. V lost 4 bases and J 0 bases, leaving 13 bases between the germline ends. This CDR3 is built from 16 residues. Germline CDR1 and CDR2: MGHRA and YSYEKL. CDR3 coding DNA: TGCGCCAGCAGCCCATCTGACACTTATAGCAATCAGCCCCAGCATTTT. Encoded protein: CASSPSDTYSNQPQHF.

This chain joins TRBV7-8 and TRBJ2-7; D unresolved. This CDR3 contains 12 residues. V was pared by 4 bases and J by 4 bases, with 8 bases between. Germline CDR1 is SGHVS and CDR2 is FQNEAQ. The CDR3 sequence is CASSSRSYEQYF. The CDR3, as DNA: TGTGCCAGCAGCTCACGCTCGTACGAGCAGTACTTC.

The chain combines TRBV6-5 with TRBJ1-6; D gene uncertain. Trimming shortened V by 7 bases and J by 7 bases, and 14 bases separated the two germline ends. This CDR3 comprises 14 residues. The V gene's germline CDR1 is MNHEY and CDR2 SVGAGI. The CDR3 nucleotides read TGTGCCAGCACCATACCCCAGGCAAATTCACCCCTCCACTTT. Translated, it gives CASTIPQANSPLHF.

The gene calls are TRBV7-2 and TRBJ1-5; no definite D call. The CDR3 extends over 15 amino acids. The V gene lost 5 bases and the J gene lost 0 bases, with 11 bases spanning the gap. The germline CDR1 and CDR2 sequences are SGHTA and FQGNSA. The CDR3 sequence is CASSRNWNSNQPQHF. CDR3 in DNA: TGTGCCAGCAGCCGTAACTGGAATAGCAATCAGCCCCAGCATTTT.

The chain has TRBV6-5 and TRBJ2-7; D not certain. Trimming left V 0 bases short and J 5 bases short, with 8 bases between. CDR1 MNHEY and CDR2 SVGAGI come from the germline V gene. This CDR3 has 13 residues. In DNA, the CDR3 is TGTGCCAGCAGTTACTCCTCTCAGGACGAGCAGTACTTC. Translating it yields CASSYSSQDEQYF.

This clone has just one count. The V gene is TRBV7-6, the J gene TRBJ2-6; D possibly matches TRBD1 or TRBD2 (6 bases each). The length of the CDR3 is 20 residues. Germline V lookup: CDR1 SGHVS, CDR2 FNYEAQ. Trimming left V 1 base short and J 0 bases short, with 19 bases between. The CDR3 is CASSLVYSGRGGSGANVLTF. Written as DNA, the CDR3 is TGTGCCAGCAGCTTAGTTTATTCGGGCAGGGGAGGCTCTGGGGCCAACGTCCTGACTTTC.

The rearrangement joins TRBV5-5 to TRBJ1-2; the match to TRBD1 covers 7 bases. The CDR3 loop spans 16 amino acids. From germline, CDR1 is SGHKS and CDR2 YYEKEE (reference sequence). J was trimmed by 0 bases and V by 4 bases; bases with no gene match: 9. The CDR3 reads CASSRDSDGANYGYTF. CDR3 coding DNA: TGTGCCAGCAGCCGGGACAGTGACGGGGCTAACTATGGCTACACCTTC.

The gene calls are TRBV18 and TRBJ2-5, with TRBD1 matching 8 bases. Germline V lookup: CDR1 KGHSH, CDR2 LQKENI. CDR3 length equals 15 residues. Trimming at V came to 6 bases and at J to 7 bases, leaving 13 bases not matched to a gene. The CDR3 DNA reads TGTGCCAGCTCTCAAAGGTCAGGGGGCTATGGGACCCAGTACTTC. Translated: CASSQRSGGYGTQYF.

The rearrangement uses TRBV5-4 and TRBJ1-2; TRBD1 is a possible D gene (5 bases). V lost 0 bases and J lost 2, with 8 bases in between. The CDR3 consists of 14 residues. Germline V gene data show CDR1 as SGHNT and CDR2 as YYREEE (reference sequence). CDR3 residues: CASSLAGRNYGYTF. The CDR3 DNA is TGTGCCAGCAGCTTGGCGGGACGAAACTATGGCTACACCTTC. Filled out from reference TRBV5-4 and TRBJ1-2, the complete variable domain reads ETGVTQSPTHLIKTRGQQVTLRCSSQSGHNTVSWYQQALGQGPQFIFQYYREEENGRGNFPPRFSGLQFPNYSSELNVNALELDDSALYLCASSLAGRNYGYTFGSGTRLTVV.

V usage is TRBV7-6 and J usage is TRBJ1-2; D unresolved. Germline CDR1 SGHVS, CDR2 FNYEAQ. V lost 4 bases and J lost 8, with 23 bases in between. The CDR3 spans 16 residues. CDR3 coding DNA: TGTGCCAGCAGCTCCTCGGGTCCCTTTAACTATATCGGCTACACCTTC. Translation: CASSSSGPFNYIGYTF.

A note on this clone: One end of the junction does not line up with germline, which may come from a read error. Other DNA variants within this sample encode the same CDR3. The V gene is TRBV19, the J gene TRBJ1-4; D unclear. Germline loops: CDR1 LNHDA, CDR2 SQIVND (reference sequence). The length of the CDR3 is 14 residues. CDR3 DNA sequence: TGTGCTAGTAGTATAGGGCAGCTGAATGAAAAACTGTTTTTT. Amino acids: CASSIGQLNEKLFF.

This chain links TRBV4-2 with TRBJ2-2, with TRBD2 matching 10 bases. Losses at the gene ends were 6 bases for V and 3 bases for J; bases not matched to a gene: 13. The CDR3 runs 18 residues. CDR1 and CDR2 (germline): LGHNA, YNFKEQ. The CDR3 nucleotides read TGTGCCAGCAGTCTGGATGGAGCGGGGGGGCTCGACACCGGGGAGCTGTTTTTT. Protein sequence: CASSLDGAGGLDTGELFF.

The J gene is TRBJ2-3, the V gene TRBV5-1, with TRBD2 matching 10 bases. CDR1 and CDR2 from the germline V gene are SGHRS and YFSETQ. J lost 12 bases, V lost 1 base, and 17 bases had no gene match. This CDR3 is built from 17 residues. The CDR3: CASSLRPGLALAGAQYF. The CDR3 DNA reads as TGCGCCAGCAGCTTGAGGCCGGGACTAGCCCTAGCGGGGGCACAGTATTTT.